The next 31 T cell receptor beta chains were all read from a single sample in a study of T cell repertoires in aging, cancer and after chemotherapy (dated by TCRdb to between 2019 and 2020). The sequencer was an Illumina MiSeq. Multiplex touch-down PCR with a mixed TRB-A/B primer pool was used to amplify rearranged TRB sequences covering the V, D and J segments. TCRdb reprocessing: public reads trimmed at Q25 with fastp, clones called with MiXCR, in-frame beta chains kept. CDR3 protein duplicates are merged, each entry listing the most common genes and DNA. The sample yields over 2,000 distinct CDR3 sequences; around 27% were counted once. The top ten constitute roughly 13% of the sample. TCR beta rearrangements were amplified from genomic DNA extracted from peripheral blood rather than from sorted cells or RNA. Material for sequencing was blood. Receptors originate from a human donor in good health.

The chain links TRBV20-1 to TRBJ2-4; 15 bases fit TRBD2. CDR3 length: 16 residues. With 5 bases clipped from V and 0 bases from J, the junction kept 2 bases outside the gene matches. Germline loops: CDR1 DFQATT, CDR2 SNEGSKA (reference sequence). CDR3 nucleotide sequence: TGCAGTGCTGGACTAGCGGGGGGGCTAGCCAAAAACATTCAGTACTTC. Translating it yields CSAGLAGGLAKNIQYF.

The CDR3 bases are TGTGCCAGCAGTTACTGGGGTGGGGGCGAGCAGTACTTC. It encodes CASSYWGGGEQYF. This sequence joins TRBV6-2 or TRBV6-3 and TRBJ2-7; D tentatively reads TRBD1 or TRBD2 (5 bases each). V lost 1 base, J lost 6 bases, and 10 bases lay in between. CDR3 length equals 13 residues. Germline V CDR1 and CDR2: MNHEY, SVGEGT.

The chain employs TRBV20-1 and TRBJ1-6; tentative D call: TRBD1 (5 bases). V dropped 0 bases and J dropped 5 bases, with 8 bases sitting between them. This CDR3 contains 14 residues. Germline V lookup: CDR1 DFQATT, CDR2 SNEGSKA (reference sequence). CDR3 loop: CSARDDRNNSPLHF. The CDR3 nucleotides read TGCAGTGCTAGAGATGACAGAAATAATTCACCCCTCCACTTT.

In its sample, this clonotype ranks as medium-sized. The rearrangement uses TRBV30 and TRBJ1-1; D unclear. The CDR3 spans 10 residues. Germline V gene sequence: CDR1 GTSNPN, CDR2 SVGIG (reference sequence). V was cut by 4 bases and J by 6 bases, with 6 bases left in between. The CDR3 sequence: CAWKYPEAFF. CDR3 DNA: TGTGCCTGGAAATATCCTGAAGCTTTCTTT.

This clonotype was counted a few times. This chain links TRBV5-6 with TRBJ1-2; the D gene is possibly TRBD1 (5 bases). V shed 5 bases and J shed 6 bases, with 14 bases lying between them. CDR1 is SGHDT, CDR2 YYEEEE, per germline. CDR3 length: 13 amino acids. CDR3 sequence (DNA): TGTGCCAGCAGGGACATGGGGATGGATGGCTACACCTTC. It codes for CASRDMGMDGYTF.

This clonotype ranks as medium-sized. The gene calls are TRBV5-4 and TRBJ2-1, with a weak D call TRBD2 (6 bases). V lost 3 bases and J lost 0, with 13 bases in between. The CDR3 sequence is 16 residues long. In germline, CDR1 is SGHNT, CDR2 YYREEE (reference sequence). This CDR3 reads CASSSPGGSSYNEQFF. The CDR3 DNA is TGTGCCAGCAGCTCCCCCGGGGGAAGCTCCTACAATGAGCAGTTCTTC.

The V and J genes are TRBV5-1 and TRBJ1-4; weak D call: TRBD1 (5 bases). This CDR3 has 15 residues. Germline V CDR1 and CDR2: SGHRS, YFSETQ. V lost 3 bases to trimming and J lost 8 bases, with 17 bases between them. The CDR3 nucleotides are TGCGCCAGCAGCTCGCGACAGCAACTGGGGGAAAAACTGTTTTTT. This gives the protein CASSSRQQLGEKLFF.

This chain connects TRBV20-1 to TRBJ1-2; TRBD1 might be the D (6 bases). There are 18 residues in the CDR3. Between the trimmed V and J ends, which lost 0 bases and 4 bases, there was a span of 24 bases. CDR1 is DFQATT and CDR2 is SNEGSKA in the germline V gene (reference sequence). CDR3 sequence: CSARDAQQRTALGYGYTF. Written as DNA, the CDR3 is TGCAGTGCTAGAGACGCACAACAAAGGACAGCCTTGGGCTATGGCTACACCTTC.

This clonotype is large (0.1 to 1%). The V call is TRBV29-1, the J call TRBJ1-2, with D possibly matching TRBD1 (6 bases). Germline V lookup: CDR1 SQVTM, CDR2 ANQGSEA. Trimming cost V 4 bases and J 1 base, with 16 bases left between them. The CDR3 contains 15 residues. CDR3 coding DNA: TGCAGCGTTGGAGTCGGCAGGGGAATTAACTATGGCTACACCTTC. The encoded protein is CSVGVGRGINYGYTF.

This clonotype is medium-sized (0.01 to 0.1%) within its sample. The chain has TRBV6-6 and TRBJ1-1; TRBD1 aligns across 8 bases. Germline assignment: CDR1 MNHNY and CDR2 SVGAGI (reference sequence). The V and J ends lost 5 bases and 1 base, in that order; junction bases with no gene match: 6. The CDR3 has 15 residues. This CDR3 reads CASSLDGTGNTEAFF. Here the CDR3 DNA reads TGTGCCAGCAGTCTAGACGGGACAGGGAACACTGAAGCTTTCTTT.

This clonotype is medium-sized (0.01 to 0.1%). The CDR3 DNA reads as TGTGCCAGCAGGCCGAACCCACAGGGTATCTATGGCTACACCTTC. It codes for CASRPNPQGIYGYTF. V gene TRBV6-6 combines with J gene TRBJ1-2; D might be TRBD1 (6 bases). The CDR3 is 15 amino acids. Between the trimmed V and J ends, which lost 6 bases and 4 bases, there was a span of 18 bases. The V gene's germline CDR1 is MNHNY and CDR2 SVGAGI (reference sequence).

This clonotype rates as medium-sized. CDR3 sequence: CASSLTYEQYF. In nucleotides, the CDR3 is TGTGCCAGTAGTCTGACCTACGAGCAGTACTTC. The rearrangement joins TRBV19 to TRBJ2-7; D not certain. Trimming removed 5 bases from V and 2 bases from J, with 4 bases in between. Germline-derived CDR1 and CDR2 are LNHDA and SQIVND (reference sequence). This CDR3 comprises 11 residues.

In its sample, this clonotype ranks as large. V usage is TRBV30 and J usage is TRBJ2-2, with 7 nucleotides matching TRBD1. Trimming removed 2 bases from V and 4 bases from J; junction bases left unmatched: 10. Germline CDR1 is GTSNPN and CDR2 is SVGIG (reference sequence). CDR3 length: 16 amino acids. CDR3 sequence reads: CAWSRYRGVGTGELFF. For the CDR3, the DNA is TGTGCCTGGAGTCGCTACAGGGGCGTAGGCACCGGGGAGCTGTTTTTT.

By sample share, this clonotype is medium-sized (0.01 to 0.1%). The chain combines TRBV6-5 with TRBJ1-1; D is uncertain. The CDR3 consists of 13 residues. Germline V gives CDR1 MNHEY, CDR2 SVGAGI. The V and J ends lost 6 bases and 5 bases respectively, with 13 bases between them. CDR3 coding DNA: TGTGCCAGCAGAGAGACCATCAGGACTGAAGCTTTCTTT. It yields the protein CASRETIRTEAFF.

The gene calls are TRBV6-5 and TRBJ2-1, with 8 bases matching TRBD2. The junction had 4 bases not matched to a gene; V was cut back by 6 bases and J by 3 bases. The length of the CDR3 is 14 residues. Germline V gene data show CDR1 as MNHEY and CDR2 as SVGAGI. For the CDR3, the DNA is TGTGCCAGCAGCCAGAGCGGGGGCTACAATGAGCAGTTCTTC. It is translated as CASSQSGGYNEQFF.

In this sample, this clonotype is medium-sized. This sequence joins TRBV6-1 and TRBJ2-1; 8 nucleotides agree with TRBD2. The CDR3 loop spans 17 amino acids. V was pared by 3 bases and J by 7 bases, with 14 bases of the junction left unmatched. Germline-derived CDR1 and CDR2 are MNHNS and SASEGT. CDR3 sequence (DNA): TGTGCCAGCAGTGAGCCCTTCGTTCCGCGGGGGGATAATGAGCAGTTCTTC. Translation gives CASSEPFVPRGDNEQFF.

This clonotype is medium-sized. As DNA, the CDR3 is TGTGCCAGCAGCCCCTCGGGGAATGGCTACAATGAGCAGTTCTTC. It translates to CASSPSGNGYNEQFF. The V call is TRBV6-2 or TRBV6-3, the J call TRBJ2-1; the D gene is possibly TRBD2 (5 bases). V was shortened by 6 bases and J by 3 bases, with 15 bases between the two germline ends. Germline V gene lookup returns CDR1 MNHEY and CDR2 SVGEGT. This CDR3 comprises 15 residues.

The chain couples TRBV12-3 or TRBV12-4 to TRBJ1-1; D might be TRBD1 (6 bases). The CDR3 extends over 15 amino acids. The ends were cut back, 3 bases at V and 2 bases at J, with 13 bases in the middle. CDR3 DNA sequence: TGTGCCAGCAGTTTGAGGGGGAAGGTAAACACTGAAGCTTTCTTT. Amino acid sequence: CASSLRGKVNTEAFF.

This clonotype is medium-sized within its sample. CDR3 sequence reads: CASSIAANTEAFF. The CDR3 DNA reads TGTGCCAGTAGTATCGCGGCGAACACTGAAGCTTTCTTT. This chain joins TRBV19 and TRBJ1-1; D is undetermined. Germline CDR1 LNHDA, CDR2 SQIVND (reference sequence). The CDR3 is 13 residues long. V gave up 3 bases and J gave up 1 base, with 6 bases separating them.

As for this clonotype: One base away lies a much larger clone, so this may be a sequencing read error. The gene calls are TRBV19 and TRBJ2-5; tentatively, D is TRBD2 (5 bases). Trimming left V 11 bases short and J 5 bases short, with 21 bases between. CDR1 and CDR2 from the germline V gene are LNHDA and SQIVND (reference sequence). The CDR3 spans 14 residues. CDR3 sequence (DNA): TGTGCCCCCGGGGTGTGGGTTGGAAATGAGACCCAGTACTTC. Translated: CAPGVWVGNETQYF.

This clonotype ranks as medium-sized. V is TRBV6-2 or TRBV6-3 and J is TRBJ2-1; D is possibly TRBD1 (5 bases). This CDR3 spans 16 amino acids. Germline V lookup: CDR1 MNHEY, CDR2 SVGEGT. Between the trimmed V and J ends, which lost 4 bases and 6 bases, there was a span of 19 bases. The CDR3 loop is CASSSSGQGTSNEQFF. Here the CDR3 DNA reads TGTGCCAGCAGTTCATCAGGACAAGGTACTTCCAATGAGCAGTTCTTC.

By sample fraction, this clonotype is medium-sized. The chain joins TRBV19 to TRBJ2-5, with D possibly being TRBD2 (5 bases). Germline loops: CDR1 LNHDA, CDR2 SQIVND (reference sequence). CDR3 length: 14 residues. V was pared by 11 bases and J by 3 bases, with 19 bases between. CDR3 sequence reads: CAPGVWVGKETQYF. The CDR3 bases are TGTGCCCCCGGGGTGTGGGTTGGAAAAGAGACCCAGTACTTC.

The chain combines TRBV11-1 with TRBJ2-3; D possibly uses TRBD1 or TRBD2 (5 bases each). V was cut by 5 bases and J by 3 bases, with 9 bases left in between. Germline V gene lookup returns CDR1 SGHAT and CDR2 FQDESV (reference sequence). CDR3 length equals 13 residues. CDR3 nucleotide sequence: TGTGCCAGCAGCGAGGGGCCGACAGATACGCAGTATTTT. Its protein is CASSEGPTDTQYF.

This clonotype is medium-sized. V gene TRBV10-3 combines with J gene TRBJ2-3; TRBD2 agrees at 14 bases. V shed 4 bases, J shed 0 bases, and the junction held 6 bases outside the gene matches. This CDR3 contains 18 residues. Germline V gene lookup returns CDR1 ENHRY and CDR2 SYGVKD. The CDR3: CAISGGLAGDLSTDTQYF. CDR3 nucleotide sequence: TGTGCCATCAGTGGGGGACTAGCGGGGGACCTTAGCACAGATACGCAGTATTTT.

The chain recombines TRBV20-1 with TRBJ1-2; no definite D call. Germline values: CDR1 DFQATT, CDR2 SNEGSKA (reference sequence). The CDR3 contains 15 residues. Trimming pared 4 bases from V and 2 bases from J, leaving 17 bases between. CDR3 region: CSAIPPLVGNYGYTF. The CDR3 region has the DNA TGCAGTGCTATTCCCCCCCTGGTAGGAAACTATGGCTACACCTTC.

This clonotype has a handful of counts. The V and J genes are TRBV27 and TRBJ2-3; 8 bases are a match to TRBD2. The CDR3 has 14 amino acids. The trim removed 6 bases at V and 7 bases at J, leaving 9 bases unmatched. Germline CDR1 reads MNHEY; CDR2 reads SMNVEV (reference sequence). The CDR3 is CASRAGGAAYTQYF. The CDR3 nucleotides are TGTGCCAGCAGAGCCGGGGGGGCCGCTTATACGCAGTATTTT.

This chain joins TRBV7-9 and TRBJ2-7; no clear D gene. CDR3 length: 11 amino acids. The ends were cut back, 5 bases at V and 5 bases at J, with 7 bases in the middle. Germline V gene lookup returns CDR1 SEHNR and CDR2 FQNEAQ (reference sequence). This chain's CDR3 is CASSDQDEQYF. CDR3 in DNA: TGTGCCAGCAGCGACCAAGACGAGCAGTACTTC.

In its sample, this clonotype is large. The chain combines TRBV30 with TRBJ1-2, with D tentatively TRBD1 (5 bases). Germline lookup yields CDR1 GTSNPN and CDR2 SVGIG (reference sequence). CDR3 size: 13 residues. V lost 2 bases, J lost 7 bases, and 14 bases lay in between. The CDR3 is CAWSRTPSGGYTF. The DNA of the CDR3 is TGTGCCTGGAGTCGGACACCCTCCGGTGGCTACACCTTC.

This sequence joins TRBV5-1 and TRBJ1-1; D is possibly TRBD1 (5 bases). Per the germline V gene, CDR1 is SGHRS and CDR2 is YFSETQ. Trimming cost V 3 bases and J 4 bases, with 19 bases left between them. The CDR3 runs to 16 residues. The CDR3 loop reads CASSSREGSGVTEAFF. The CDR3, as DNA: TGCGCCAGCAGCTCCAGGGAGGGTTCAGGTGTCACTGAAGCTTTCTTT. The whole variable domain, filled in from reference TRBV5-1 and TRBJ1-1, reads KAGVTQTPRYLIKTRGQQVTLSCSPISGHRSVSWYQQTPGQGLQFLFEYFSETQRNKGNFPGRFSGRQFSNSRSEMNVSTLELGDSALYLCASSSREGSGVTEAFFGQGTRLTVV.

This clonotype is a singleton in its sample. A read error may be the cause here, since a much bigger clone is one base away. The chain combines TRBV7-6 with TRBJ1-2, with a possible D match to TRBD1 (6 bases). Per germline, CDR1 SGHVS and CDR2 FNYEAQ. This CDR3 has 14 residues. This CDR3 is CASSLEDRNYGYIF. DNA for the CDR3: TGTGCCAGCAGCTTAGAGGACAGAAACTATGGCTACATCTTC.

By sample share, this clonotype is medium-sized. V and J are TRBV18 and TRBJ1-3, with D possibly being TRBD1 (6 bases). Trimming took off 3 bases at V and 5 bases at J, with 17 bases between the two ends. Germline CDR1 KGHSH, CDR2 LQKENI. The length of the CDR3 is 16 residues. The CDR3 DNA follows: TGTGCCAGCTCACCTGACGGGACACAAACTCGAAACACCATATATTTT. It codes for CASSPDGTQTRNTIYF.